These 12 T cell receptor beta chains came from one sample sequenced in a study of CD8 T cells in Susac syndrome. Reverse transcription of about 0.45 to 1 ug RNA used random hexamers. Via MiXCR, TCRdb re-called the immunoSEQ multiplex PCR reads, giving one row per CDR3 protein. The sample has 150,000 to 180,000 distinct CDR3 sequences, roughly 94% seen once. Sample: CD8+ T cells from PBMCs. These receptors all come from a human donor with multiple sclerosis.

This chain connects TRBV20-1 to TRBJ2-2; D uncertain. The CDR3 is 14 residues long. The ends were cut back, 6 bases at V and 0 bases at J, with 11 bases in the middle. The germline gives CDR1 DFQATT, CDR2 SNEGSKA (reference sequence). The CDR3 loop is CSAPDRSNTGELFF. The CDR3 DNA reads as TGCAGTGCCCCCGACCGATCGAACACCGGGGAGCTGTTTTTT.

The V call is TRBV14, the J call TRBJ1-6; D gene uncertain. With 3 bases removed from V and 0 bases from J, the gap between germline ends came to 6 bases. The CDR3 loop spans 15 amino acids. In germline, CDR1 is SGHDN, CDR2 FVKESK. The CDR3 is CASSQRSSYNSPLHF. CDR3 coding DNA: TGTGCCAGCAGCCAGAGGAGCTCCTATAATTCACCCCTCCACTTT. The variable domain in full, with the rest retrieved from reference TRBV14 and TRBJ1-6, is EAGVTQFPSHSVIEKGQTVTLRCDPISGHDNLYWYRRVMGKEIKFLLHFVKESKQDESGMPNNRFLAERTGGTYSTLKVQPAELEDSGVYFCASSQRSSYNSPLHFGNGTRLTVT.

The V and J genes are TRBV9 and TRBJ1-3; D is possibly TRBD1 (6 bases). The CDR3 extends over 15 amino acids. V shed 0 bases and J shed 1 base, with 8 bases lying between them. The V gene's germline CDR1 is SGDLS and CDR2 YYNGEE. The CDR3 DNA is TGTGCCAGCAGCGTAGAGGGGACATCTGGAAACACCATATATTTT. This encodes CASSVEGTSGNTIYF.

CDR3 loop: CASSLGDSNRDTQYF. As DNA, the CDR3 is TGTGCCAGCAGTTTAGGGGACAGCAACCGAGATACGCAGTATTTT. The chain employs TRBV28 and TRBJ2-3; TRBD1 matches 7 bases. Germline V gene data show CDR1 as MDHEN and CDR2 as SYDVKM. The length of the CDR3 is 15 residues. The V and J ends lost 2 bases and 5 bases, in that order; junction bases with no gene match: 7.

The chain uses TRBV7-3 and TRBJ1-6; D ambiguous. With 2 bases removed from V and 8 bases from J, the gap between germline ends came to 7 bases. This CDR3 is built from 13 residues. CDR1 and CDR2 from the germline V gene are SGHTA and FQGTGA. This chain's CDR3 is CASSLDVHSPLHF. DNA for the CDR3: TGTGCCAGCAGCTTAGATGTTCATTCACCCCTCCACTTT.

This chain uses TRBV19 with TRBJ1-2; 8 bases match TRBD1. CDR1 is LNHDA and CDR2 is SQIVND in the germline V gene (reference sequence). The CDR3 runs 13 residues. Germline trimming cut 6 bases from V and 2 bases from J; bases unmatched to any gene: 2. Written as DNA, the CDR3 is TGTGCCAGTAGCTGGACAGGGAACTATGGCTACACCTTC. It is translated as CASSWTGNYGYTF.

This sequence joins TRBV9 and TRBJ1-1; 9 positions match TRBD1. Per the germline V gene, CDR1 is SGDLS and CDR2 is YYNGEE. The V and J ends lost 4 bases and 0 bases, in that order; junction bases with no gene match: 10. The CDR3 runs 17 residues. Written as DNA, the CDR3 is TGTGCCAGCAGCCCCGGCCCGGGACAGGGCGTGAACACTGAAGCTTTCTTT. Protein product: CASSPGPGQGVNTEAFF.

CDR3: CSTARQDRRQPQHF. Written as DNA, the CDR3 is TGCTCCACAGCCCGACAGGATAGGAGACAGCCCCAGCATTTT. The V call is TRBV20-1, the J call TRBJ1-5; D perhaps matches TRBD1 (6 bases). The germline gives CDR1 DFQATT, CDR2 SNEGSKA (reference sequence). CDR3 length equals 14 residues.

V gene TRBV9 combines with J gene TRBJ2-7, with D perhaps matching TRBD1 (5 bases). Germline assignment: CDR1 SGDLS and CDR2 YYNGEE. This CDR3 region has 13 residues. The ends were cut back, 3 bases at V and 3 bases at J, with 10 bases in the middle. Written as DNA, the CDR3 is TGTGCCAGCAGCGGGGAACAGGACTACGAGCAGTACTTC. Protein product: CASSGEQDYEQYF.

This chain links TRBV6-1 with TRBJ1-6; unclear D gene. V lost 6 bases, J lost 5 bases, and 17 bases lay in between. Germline CDR1 is MNHNS and CDR2 is SASEGT. The CDR3 covers 16 residues. The CDR3 loop is CASSPRLGLDNSPLHF. CDR3 nucleotides: TGTGCCAGCAGCCCTCGACTGGGTTTGGATAATTCACCCCTCCACTTT.

This clonotype came up once. The V and J genes are TRBV28 and TRBJ2-5, with unresolved D. CDR3 length: 14 amino acids. The V and J ends lost 5 bases and 2 bases respectively, with 12 bases between them. Germline CDR1 MDHEN, CDR2 SYDVKM. CDR3 in amino acids: CASSPLQRQETQYF. The CDR3, as DNA: TGTGCCAGCAGTCCCCTTCAACGTCAAGAGACCCAGTACTTC. The full variable domain, its missing parts supplied by reference TRBV28 and TRBJ2-5, is DVKVTQSSRYLVKRTGEKVFLECVQDMDHENMFWYRQDPGLGLRLIYFSYDVKMKEKGDIPEGYSVSREKKERFSLILESASTNQTSMYLCASSPLQRQETQYFGPGTRLLVL.

The chain is built from TRBV29-1 and TRBJ2-1, with D uncertain. With 6 bases removed from V and 4 bases from J, the gap between germline ends came to 19 bases. CDR3 length equals 15 residues. The germline V gene encodes CDR1 SQVTM and CDR2 ANQGSEA. The chain's CDR3 is CSVESGSGRYNEQFF. The CDR3 coding sequence is TGCAGCGTCGAATCCGGTTCCGGAAGGTACAATGAGCAGTTCTTC.